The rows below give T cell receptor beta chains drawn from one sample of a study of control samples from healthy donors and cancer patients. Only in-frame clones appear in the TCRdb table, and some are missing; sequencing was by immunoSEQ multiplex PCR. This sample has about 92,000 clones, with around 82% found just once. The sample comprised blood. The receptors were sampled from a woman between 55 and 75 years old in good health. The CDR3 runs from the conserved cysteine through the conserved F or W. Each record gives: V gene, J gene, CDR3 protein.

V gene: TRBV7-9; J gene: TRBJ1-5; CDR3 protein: CATQGGANQPQHF
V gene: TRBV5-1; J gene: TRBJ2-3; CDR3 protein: CASSLGLVSGTDTQYF
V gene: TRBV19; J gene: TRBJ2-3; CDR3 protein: CASKAQAGTSDTQYF
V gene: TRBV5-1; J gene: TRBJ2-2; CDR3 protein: CASSLRTSGGTGELFF
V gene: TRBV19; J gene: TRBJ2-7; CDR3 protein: CASSNTGTGFNEQYF
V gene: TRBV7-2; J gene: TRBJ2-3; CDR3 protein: CASSWGLAEHTDTQYF
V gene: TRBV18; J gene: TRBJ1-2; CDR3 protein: CASSPPLRQANGYTF
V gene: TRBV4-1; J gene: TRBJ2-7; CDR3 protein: CASSQVASYEQYF
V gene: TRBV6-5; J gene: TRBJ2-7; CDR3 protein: CASDQQGGYEQYF
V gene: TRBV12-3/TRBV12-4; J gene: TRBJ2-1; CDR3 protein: CASSPLNEQFF
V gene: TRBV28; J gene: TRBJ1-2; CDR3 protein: CASSPTGRGYTF
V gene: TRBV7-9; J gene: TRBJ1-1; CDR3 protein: CASSPGQNTEAFF
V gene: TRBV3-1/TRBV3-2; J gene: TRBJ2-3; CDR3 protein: CASSQGTPPRSTDTQYF
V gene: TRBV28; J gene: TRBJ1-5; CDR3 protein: CASSSGTGLQPQHF
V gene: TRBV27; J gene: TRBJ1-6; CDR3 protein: CASSLLTGGNSPLHF
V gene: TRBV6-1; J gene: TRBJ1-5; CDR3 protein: CASSEVGSQPQHF
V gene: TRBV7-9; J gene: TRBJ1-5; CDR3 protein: CASSSDNQPQHF
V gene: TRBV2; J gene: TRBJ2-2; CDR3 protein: CASREQGGITGELFF
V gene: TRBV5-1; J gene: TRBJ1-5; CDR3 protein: CASSPGQGLQPQHF
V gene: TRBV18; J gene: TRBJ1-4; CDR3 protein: CASGENRVLSNEKLFF
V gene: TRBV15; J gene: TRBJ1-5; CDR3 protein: CATSREPLQPQHF
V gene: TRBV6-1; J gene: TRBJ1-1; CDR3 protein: CASSGGQGATNTEAFF
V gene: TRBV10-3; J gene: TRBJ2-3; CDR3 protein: CAISGGDSRTDTQYF
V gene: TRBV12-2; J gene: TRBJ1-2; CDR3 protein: CASRLVWLGDSHGYTF
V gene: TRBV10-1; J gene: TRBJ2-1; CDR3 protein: CASSESRATTYNEQFF
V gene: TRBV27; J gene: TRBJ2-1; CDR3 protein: CASSREGLRNEQFF
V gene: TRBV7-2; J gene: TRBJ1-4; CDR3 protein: CASSLLLSNEKLFF
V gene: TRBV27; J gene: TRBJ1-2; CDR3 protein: CASRGTAYGYTF
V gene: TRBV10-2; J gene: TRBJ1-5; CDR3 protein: CASSVSNQPQHF
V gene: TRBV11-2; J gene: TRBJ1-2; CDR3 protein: CASSLLSGYGYTF
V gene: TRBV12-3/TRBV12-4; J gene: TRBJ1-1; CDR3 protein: CASSLAGYTEAFF
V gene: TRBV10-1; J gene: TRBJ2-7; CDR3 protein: CASSESRGSSYEQYF
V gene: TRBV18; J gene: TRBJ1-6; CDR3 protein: CASSPRDLSSYNSPLHF
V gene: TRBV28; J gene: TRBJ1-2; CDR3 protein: CASRSPQASRVYGYTF
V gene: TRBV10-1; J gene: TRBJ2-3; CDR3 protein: CASSVGGSTDTQYF
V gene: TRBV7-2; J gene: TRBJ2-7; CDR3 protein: CASSFQGNEQYF
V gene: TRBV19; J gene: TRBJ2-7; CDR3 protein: CASSSYGTGDEQYF
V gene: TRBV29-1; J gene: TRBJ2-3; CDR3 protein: CSADGLGLAGGSTDTQYF
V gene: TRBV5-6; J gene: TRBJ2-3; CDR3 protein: CASSTGFAQYF
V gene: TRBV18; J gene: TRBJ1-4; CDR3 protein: CASSPGWSEKLFF
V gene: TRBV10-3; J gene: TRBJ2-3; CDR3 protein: CAISEYGGGGSQSTQYF
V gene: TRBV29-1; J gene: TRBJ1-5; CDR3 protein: CSPAEGGKGYSNQPQHF
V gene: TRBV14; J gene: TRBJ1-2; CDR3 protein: CASSQGQNYGYTF
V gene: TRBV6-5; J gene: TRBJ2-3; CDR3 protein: CASRWTRSEDTQYF
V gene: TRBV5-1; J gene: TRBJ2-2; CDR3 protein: CASSKSNVSSENTGELFF
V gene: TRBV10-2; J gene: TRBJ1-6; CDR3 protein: CASSTGAPTSPLHF
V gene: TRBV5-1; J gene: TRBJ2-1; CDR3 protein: CASSSGLASSYNEQFF
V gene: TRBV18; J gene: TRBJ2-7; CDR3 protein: CASSPVTGVGEQYF
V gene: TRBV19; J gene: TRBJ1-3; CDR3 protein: CASSITSASGNTIYF
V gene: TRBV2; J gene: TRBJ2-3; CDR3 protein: CASNLASGTDTQYF
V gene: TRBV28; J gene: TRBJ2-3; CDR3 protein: CASSFWRDFDADTQYF
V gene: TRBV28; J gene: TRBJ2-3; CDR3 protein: CASWGQGAGMGTQYF
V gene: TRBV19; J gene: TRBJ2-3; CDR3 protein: CASSLARSTDTQYF
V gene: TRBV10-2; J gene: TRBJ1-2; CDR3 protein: CASSESRGVLYGYTF
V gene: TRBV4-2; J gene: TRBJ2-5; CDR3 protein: CASSQIGLAGISETQYF
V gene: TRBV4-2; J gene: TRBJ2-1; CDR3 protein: CASSQEPVSSYNEQFF
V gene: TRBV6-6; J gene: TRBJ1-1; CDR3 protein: CASSYGGTRNTEAFF
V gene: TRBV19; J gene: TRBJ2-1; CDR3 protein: CASAGGLTGASEQFF
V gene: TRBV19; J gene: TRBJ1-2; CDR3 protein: CASSRTSPGQEYGYTF